The 9 T cell receptor beta chains listed next were all sequenced from one sample in a study of glioma-infiltrating T cells (TCRdb year 2016). Sequencing relied on an Illumina MiSeq. TCR alpha and beta CDR3 regions were amplified with the iRepertoire nested amplicon-rescue multiplex PCR (arm-PCR) platform from RNA. The raw public data were reprocessed by TCRdb itself: fastp quality trimming at Q25, MiXCR clonotype calling, in-frame beta chains only. Under each unique CDR3 protein, matching rows form one entry showing the most common genes and DNA. For this sample the table gives approximately 190,000 distinct CDR3 sequences, of which over 25% were detected only once. 20% to 25% of the sample comes from the top ten. Sequencing used glioma tissue, nonneoplastic brain tissue, or PBMCs (not recorded which). Receptors were obtained from a human donor with low-grade glioma or glioblastoma, undergoing nonglioma brain surgery, or in good health (not recorded which).

In its sample, this clonotype was seen once. The rearrangement links TRBV19 to TRBJ2-3; TRBD2 matches 9 bases. Trimming removed 2 bases from V and 1 base from J; junction bases left unmatched: 4. From germline, CDR1 is LNHDA and CDR2 SQIVND (reference sequence). This CDR3 spans 16 amino acids. The CDR3 DNA reads TGTGCCAGTAGTATAATGACTAGCGGCCGCACAGATACGCAGTATTTT. Its protein is CASSIMTSGRTDTQYF.

This clonotype turned up a few times. The chain is built from TRBV5-6 and TRBJ2-1; no clear D gene. Germline CDR1 and CDR2: SGHDT and YYEEEE. Trimming cost V 4 bases and J 1 base, with 15 bases left between them. This CDR3 comprises 16 residues. CDR3 amino acids: CASSVNPRTSYNEQFF. In DNA, the CDR3 is TGTGCCAGCAGCGTGAATCCCAGAACATCCTACAATGAGCAGTTCTTC.

The CDR3 reads CASDRDINYGYTF. In DNA, the CDR3 is TGTGCCAGTGACAGGGACATTAACTATGGCTACACCTTC. The chain employs TRBV2 and TRBJ1-2, with 7 bases that match TRBD1. Losses at the gene ends were 9 bases for V and 1 base for J; bases not matched to a gene: 5. This CDR3 has 13 amino acids. Per the germline V gene, CDR1 is SNHLY and CDR2 is FYNNEI.

The table lists this clonotype with many counts. J is TRBJ1-5 and V is TRBV4-1, with D unresolved. CDR1 is MGHRA, CDR2 YSYEKL, per germline. The CDR3 spans 13 residues. V dropped 3 bases and J dropped 7 bases, with 10 bases sitting between them. CDR3 bases: TGCGCCAGCAGCCAGGTTACACTACAGCCCCAGCATTTT. Its protein is CASSQVTLQPQHF.

This sequence joins TRBV10-2 and TRBJ2-7, with D perhaps given as TRBD1 or TRBD2 (5 bases each). The CDR3 has 13 residues. The V gene's germline CDR1 is WSHSY and CDR2 SAAADI. CDR3 sequence reads: CSISRDLNYEQYF. CDR3 bases: TGCTCCATCTCCCGGGACCTAAACTACGAGCAGTACTTC.

As for this clonotype: Given the absence of the conserved phenylalanine or tryptophan at the CDR3 end, a read error is likely. V usage is TRBV7-2 and J usage is TRBJ1-1, with D maybe TRBD1 (5 bases). CDR3 length: 14 residues. Germline assignment: CDR1 SGHTA and CDR2 FQGNSA. In nucleotides, the CDR3 is TGTGCCAGCAGCTTAGGGGGGACGAACGCTGAAGCTTTCCTT. Protein sequence: CASSLGGTNAEAFL.

Points on this clonotype: A much larger clone lies one base from this, so it may be a read error. The chain uses TRBV7-9 and TRBJ2-7; 8 bases are a match to TRBD1. This CDR3 spans 14 amino acids. Trimming removed 1 base from V and 9 bases from J; junction bases left unmatched: 8. Per the germline V gene, CDR1 is SEHNR and CDR2 is FQNEAQ (reference sequence). The CDR3 coding sequence is TGTGCCAGCAGCTTAGTCAAGTCCGGGACAGGGCAGTACTTC. Residues: CASSLVKSGTGQYF.

The sample holds many counts of this clonotype. This rearrangement joins TRBV6-1 to TRBJ1-2; D call uncertain. The CDR3 runs 13 residues. The germline V and J ends were trimmed by 5 bases and 5 bases, with 12 bases remaining between them. Germline V CDR1 and CDR2: MNHNS, SASEGT. CDR3 loop: CASSPGSRYGYTF. The CDR3 DNA sequence: TGTGCCAGCAGTCCAGGAAGCCGATATGGCTACACCTTC.

This clonotype is medium-sized within its sample. V gene TRBV28 combines with J gene TRBJ2-7; unclear D gene. The CDR3 runs to 10 residues. Deletions cut 5 bases from V and 12 bases from J, with 11 bases between. Germline V gives CDR1 MDHEN, CDR2 SYDVKM. This chain's CDR3 is CASSHHRLYF. CDR3 nucleotide sequence: TGTGCCAGCAGTCACCACCGGTTGTACTTC. The entire variable domain, with the rest obtained from reference TRBV28 and TRBJ2-7, is as follows: DVKVTQSSRYLVKRTGEKVFLECVQDMDHENMFWYRQDPGLGLRLIYFSYDVKMKEKGDIPEGYSVSREKKERFSLILESASTNQTSMYLCASSHHRLYFGPGTRLTVT.